The 3 T cell receptor beta chains reported below all come from one sample, sequenced in a study of blood T cell repertoires in COVID-19. Method: immunoSEQ multiplex PCR; TCRdb's copy keeps in-frame clones and lacks some. The data contain some 400,000 clones, approximately 89% of them seen just once; the ten biggest clones take up roughly 2.1%. The sequenced material came from peripheral blood. These receptors were taken from a woman aged 60-75 years with COVID-19, enrolled during active disease.

The chain joins TRBV7-9 to TRBJ2-2; D ambiguous. Trimming took 0 bases from V and 4 from J, leaving 9 bases between them. Per the germline V gene, CDR1 is SEHNR and CDR2 is FQNEAQ (reference sequence). CDR3 length: 15 amino acids. This chain's CDR3 is CASSLALVGTGELFF. CDR3 DNA: TGTGCCAGCAGCTTAGCTCTAGTGGGCACCGGGGAGCTGTTTTTT.

This chain joins TRBV7-3 and TRBJ2-2, with D perhaps matching TRBD2 (5 bases). V was clipped by 8 bases and J by 6 bases, with 19 bases between them. Germline V gene lookup returns CDR1 SGHTA and CDR2 FQGTGA. The CDR3 runs 15 residues. CDR3 DNA sequence: TGTGCCAGCTCCCTAACCCTAGTGGGAGCCGGGGAGCTGTTTTTT. Encoded protein: CASSLTLVGAGELFF. Looking up the rest from reference TRBV7-3 and TRBJ2-2 gives the full variable domain: GAGVSQTPSNKVTEKGKYVELRCDPISGHTALYWYRQSLGQGPEFLIYFQGTGAADDSGLPNDRFFAVRPEGSVSTLKIQRTERGDSAVYLCASSLTLVGAGELFFGEGSRLTVL.

This sequence joins TRBV5-1 and TRBJ1-1; D not resolved. CDR1 and CDR2 (germline): SGHRS, YFSETQ. V was pared by 0 bases and J by 4 bases, with 10 bases between. The CDR3 runs 14 residues. CDR3 in DNA: TGCGCCAGCAGCTTGGGAGGTTTTAGCACTGAAGCTTTCTTT. Translated, it gives CASSLGGFSTEAFF.